The T cell receptor (beta chain) described here comes from a study of blood T cell repertoires in COVID-19. Turning to the study itself: COVID-19 samples from acute and convalescent phases originated in the United States, Italy and Spain. Nucleic acid was either cDNA or gDNA, and it came from T cells, B-cell-depleted T cells, or PBMCs.

CDR3 length: 14 amino acids. Trimming removed 7 bases at V and 5 bases at J, with 18 bases between. Looked up from germline, CDR1 is SGHRS and CDR2 is YFSETQ. How the authors handled the data: Reference gene primer amplification yielded estimated nucleated cell counts. Profiling relied on immunoSEQ multiplex PCR, and the TCRdb table lists in-frame clones only, not all of them. That table supplies the V and J calls and clone size; D and trimming were determined from the DNA. In the table there are roughly 260,000 clones, 70% to 90% of which are singletons. The TCR was taken from a woman aged 40 to 50 who had recovered from COVID-19. V gene TRBV5-1 combines with J gene TRBJ1-2, with unresolved D. Sequencing was done on a sample of peripheral blood. The CDR3: CASAQTGEPYGYTF. In nucleotides, the CDR3 is TGCGCCAGCGCCCAAACCGGGGAGCCTTATGGCTACACCTTC.